The table lists the clone carrying this T cell receptor (beta chain) with a few counts. The data stem from a study of Graves' ophthalmopathy and Graves' hyperthyroidism. Amplified material comprised TCR beta CDR3 regions derived from RNA transcripts. The authors performed first-round RT-PCR with HTBI primers and then a second-round multiplex PCR. TCRdb recomputed calls from the multiplex PCR reads with MiXCR, one row per CDR3 protein. Of over a million distinct CDR3 sequences in the sample, approximately 35% were seen once. The origin of this receptor is an adult man with Graves' hyperthyroidism. The sequenced material came from peripheral blood or thyroid tissue (not recorded which).

The CDR3 is CASSLPLTGELFF. CDR3 bases: TGTGCCAGCAGTTTACCCCTCACCGGGGAGCTGTTTTTT. V usage is TRBV12-3 or TRBV12-4 and J usage is TRBJ2-2; no clear D gene. This CDR3 comprises 13 residues. Trimming stripped 2 bases from V and 4 bases from J, with 5 bases between.